The source of this T cell receptor (beta chain) is a study of cytomegalovirus exposure and HLA in healthy donors. Overall study context: Across roughly 400 genotyped donors, about 80% landed in the Caucasian-associated ancestry cluster.

The PCR used 60 Vbeta and 13 Jbeta primers. Libraries were prepared by immunoSEQ multiplex PCR; TCRdb keeps only in-frame clonotypes and omits some of them. The data contain 210,000 or so clones, about 85% of them singletons. CDR3 length: 14 amino acids. Germline assignment: CDR1 SGHVS and CDR2 FNYEAQ. The V segment lost 5 bases and the J segment 11 bases; nucleotides outside the gene matches: 12. General study results and limits: Clonal expansion was found to be greater in HLA-associated TCR beta chains than in equally common others in a later analysis.

A single count supports this clone. Its antigen is undetermined. Sequenced sample: PBMCs. This TCR derives from a girl aged 2-10 years in good health and CMV-seronegative. The V call is TRBV7-6, the J call TRBJ1-3; 7 bases match TRBD1. CDR3 bases: TGTGCCAGCAGCGCACAGGGGCCACTGGTCGCCATATATTTT. As protein: CASSAQGPLVAIYF.